Listed here are 30 T cell receptor beta chains from one sample, sequenced in a study of shared T cell receptors in the human thymus. The protocol was immunoSEQ multiplex PCR, while the TCRdb copy is restricted to in-frame clones and leaves out a portion. The sample records around 67,000 clones, about 95% being singletons. The sequenced sample was thymocytes. These receptors came from a human donor.

V usage is TRBV28 and J usage is TRBJ2-5; D is possibly TRBD1 or TRBD2 (5 bases each). The V gene lost 6 bases and the J gene lost 2 bases, with 7 bases spanning the gap. Germline V gene sequence: CDR1 MDHEN, CDR2 SYDVKM. The CDR3 contains 12 residues. For the CDR3, the DNA is TGTGCCAGCAGGTGGGGGCAAGAGACCCAGTACTTC. Its protein product is CASRWGQETQYF.

The chain is built from TRBV13 and TRBJ2-3; 11 nucleotides line up with TRBD1. The CDR3 is made up of 17 amino acids. V shed 0 bases and J 8 bases; nucleotides not matched to a gene: 10. Germline-derived CDR1 and CDR2 are PRHDT and FYEKMQ (reference sequence). CDR3 DNA: TGTGCCAGCAGCTTAGGCCCGGGACAGGGGGTCCCAGGTACGCAGTATTTT. This codes for CASSLGPGQGVPGTQYF.

This chain links TRBV28 with TRBJ2-2; D is possibly TRBD2 (6 bases). The length of the CDR3 is 16 residues. Trimming took off 2 bases at V and 2 bases at J, with 12 bases between the two ends. CDR1 and CDR2 (germline): MDHEN, SYDVKM. The CDR3 DNA reads as TGTGCCAGCAGTTTACCACGGGAGAGAAACACCGGGGAGCTGTTTTTT. Amino acids: CASSLPRERNTGELFF.

V is TRBV14 and J is TRBJ2-5, with unresolved D. The CDR3 runs to 12 residues. The germline V and J ends were trimmed by 0 bases and 5 bases, with 4 bases remaining between them. CDR1 is SGHDN, CDR2 FVKESK, per germline. CDR3 region: CASSQEGETQYF. CDR3 nucleotides: TGTGCCAGCAGCCAAGAGGGGGAGACCCAGTACTTC.

The CDR3 sequence is CASSLGDREKLFF. CDR3 coding DNA: TGTGCCAGCAGTTTGGGTGATCGTGAAAAACTGTTTTTT. The J gene is TRBJ1-4, the V gene TRBV28; D not certain. This CDR3 has 13 amino acids. V dropped 3 bases and J dropped 7 bases, with 9 bases sitting between them. Germline V gene data show CDR1 as MDHEN and CDR2 as SYDVKM.

This clone has a single count. CDR3 in DNA: TGTGCCAGCAGTCAACCCCCCGGGACGAAGTACGAGCAGTACTTC. The encoded protein is CASSQPPGTKYEQYF. The V call is TRBV27, the J call TRBJ2-7; D may match TRBD1 or TRBD2 (5 bases each). CDR1 MNHEY and CDR2 SMNVEV come from the germline V gene (reference sequence). The CDR3 spans 15 residues. The V end lost 5 bases, the J end lost 4 bases, and 18 bases lay between the germline ends.

CDR3 in amino acids: CASSQHRHATNEKLFF. The CDR3 nucleotides read TGTGCCAGCAGCCAACACAGACACGCAACTAATGAAAAACTGTTTTTT. V gene TRBV5-5 combines with J gene TRBJ1-4; D unclear. This CDR3 has 16 amino acids. Germline values: CDR1 SGHKS, CDR2 YYEKEE (reference sequence). Trimming took off 4 bases at V and 0 bases at J, with 13 bases between the two ends.

The chain has TRBV20-1 and TRBJ1-2; no reliable D call. Germline V gene data show CDR1 as DFQATT and CDR2 as SNEGSKA (reference sequence). This CDR3 is 11 amino acids long. As DNA, the CDR3 is TGCAGCCCCTCTGTGTACTATGGCTACACCTTC. This encodes CSPSVYYGYTF.

The V and J genes are TRBV19 and TRBJ1-2; D remains ambiguous. Trimming shortened V by 6 bases and J by 0 bases, and 32 bases separated the two germline ends. CDR1 and CDR2 from the germline V gene are LNHDA and SQIVND (reference sequence). This CDR3 has 21 amino acids. In nucleotides, the CDR3 is TGTGCCAGTAGCCACCCAGGAGGAGTTAAACCCGAGCTAAAATCTAACTATGGCTACACCTTC. This translates into CASSHPGGVKPELKSNYGYTF.

The J gene is TRBJ2-3, the V gene TRBV5-1, with 10 bases lining up with TRBD2. Germline V CDR1 and CDR2: SGHRS, YFSETQ. With V trimmed by 2 bases and J by 2 bases, 8 bases remained unmatched. The CDR3 is 17 amino acids. The CDR3 spells CASSFSASGGPTDTQYF. The CDR3 nucleotides read TGCGCCAGCAGCTTTTCTGCTAGCGGGGGACCCACAGATACGCAGTATTTT.

This chain uses TRBV6-5 with TRBJ2-7; TRBD1 aligns across 10 bases. The CDR3 consists of 15 residues. Germline lookup yields CDR1 MNHEY and CDR2 SVGAGI. Trimming removed 4 bases from V and 2 bases from J; junction bases left unmatched: 5. The CDR3 protein is CASSSRDRGTYEQYF. For the CDR3, the DNA is TGTGCCAGCAGTTCCCGGGACAGGGGTACCTACGAGCAGTACTTC.

The chain couples TRBV5-1 to TRBJ1-1; no firm D call. The germline gives CDR1 SGHRS, CDR2 YFSETQ. This CDR3 has 14 amino acids. Trimming left V 2 bases short and J 2 bases short, with 10 bases between. CDR3 sequence (DNA): TGCGCCAGCAGCTTATGGAGACCCAACACTGAAGCTTTCTTT. It is translated as CASSLWRPNTEAFF.

The V call is TRBV2, the J call TRBJ1-1; TRBD1 is a possible D gene (5 bases). Looked up from germline, CDR1 is SNHLY and CDR2 is FYNNEI. This CDR3 has 15 amino acids. Trimming cost V 6 bases and J 4 bases, with 18 bases left between them. The CDR3 here is CASRSRRDVGTEAFF. In DNA, the CDR3 is TGTGCCAGCAGGTCTAGACGGGACGTGGGCACTGAAGCTTTCTTT.

CDR3 DNA sequence: TGTGCCAGCAGGGCCGGGACTAGCGGCGAGACCCAGTACTTC. Translating it yields CASRAGTSGETQYF. The chain joins TRBV6-5 to TRBJ2-5, with 11 bases matching TRBD2. The CDR3 extends over 14 amino acids. Germline CDR1 reads MNHEY; CDR2 reads SVGAGI. Losses at the gene ends were 6 bases for V and 5 bases for J; bases not matched to a gene: 5.

The CDR3 here is CASSPQRPKGYTF. As DNA, the CDR3 is TGTGCCAGCAGCCCCCAACGTCCGAAGGGCTACACCTTC. The J gene is TRBJ1-2, the V gene TRBV27; D gene ambiguous. V was pared by 6 bases and J by 8 bases, with 16 bases between. This CDR3 comprises 13 residues. Germline CDR1 MNHEY, CDR2 SMNVEV (reference sequence).

J is TRBJ2-2 and V is TRBV21-1; TRBD2 was called by the table and not checked on the DNA. TRBV21-1 is listed as a pseudogene. The CDR3 is made up of 18 amino acids. The CDR3 protein is CASSIPPVAEGWTGELFF. CDR3 nucleotides: TGTGCCAGCAGCATTCCTCCGGTGGCGGAGGGCTGGACCGGGGAGCTGTTTTTT.

The V and J genes are TRBV5-4 and TRBJ1-3; D remains ambiguous. V was pared by 2 bases and J by 6 bases, with 24 bases between. The CDR3 is made up of 18 amino acids. Germline assignment: CDR1 SGHNT and CDR2 YYREEE (reference sequence). The CDR3 spells CASSLTAGRPKPENTIYF. The CDR3 DNA is TGTGCCAGCAGCTTAACAGCGGGGAGACCCAAACCAGAAAACACCATATATTTT. Full variable domain (rest looked up from reference TRBV5-4 and TRBJ1-3): ETGVTQSPTHLIKTRGQQVTLRCSSQSGHNTVSWYQQALGQGPQFIFQYYREEENGRGNFPPRFSGLQFPNYSSELNVNALELDDSALYLCASSLTAGRPKPENTIYFGEGSWLTVV.

The chain's CDR3 is CAISENPLNPMTTQYF. The CDR3 DNA sequence: TGTGCCATCAGTGAAAACCCACTAAACCCGATGACAACCCAGTACTTC. The V and J genes are TRBV10-3 and TRBJ2-5; D gene ambiguous. Per germline, CDR1 ENHRY and CDR2 SYGVKD. The V gene lost 3 bases and the J gene lost 8 bases, with 22 bases spanning the gap. The CDR3 has 16 residues.

The rearrangement joins TRBV9 to TRBJ1-2; TRBD1 aligns across 9 bases. V trimming: 3 bases; J trimming: 4 bases; junction bases outside the gene matches: 10. The germline V gene encodes CDR1 SGDLS and CDR2 YYNGEE. The CDR3 length is 16 residues. The CDR3 DNA is TGTGCCAGCAGCGACGGGACAGGGCGGGTGGCCTATGGCTACACCTTC. Its protein product is CASSDGTGRVAYGYTF. Based on the CDR3 plus reference TRBV9 and TRBJ1-2, the full variable domain is DSGVTQTPKHLITATGQRVTLRCSPRSGDLSVYWYQQSLDQGLQFLIQYYNGEERAKGNILERFSAQQFPDLHSELNLSSLELGDSALYFCASSDGTGRVAYGYTFGSGTRLTVV.

The V gene is TRBV5-6, the J gene TRBJ2-1; D not resolved. Germline V gives CDR1 SGHDT, CDR2 YYEEEE. CDR3 length: 15 amino acids. V was shortened by 4 bases and J by 0 bases, with 11 bases between the two germline ends. CDR3 nucleotide sequence: TGTGCCAGCAGCCCAGAACATAACTCCTACAATGAGCAGTTCTTC. Translation: CASSPEHNSYNEQFF.

The gene calls are TRBV4-3 and TRBJ2-5; 8 bases align to TRBD2. J was trimmed by 5 bases and V by 3 bases; bases with no gene match: 14. The CDR3 sequence is 17 residues long. Germline V lookup: CDR1 LGHNA, CDR2 YSLEER. CDR3 sequence (DNA): TGCGCCAGCAGCCATTTCTACTCGGGGGGGAAGGTGGAGACCCAGTACTTC. It translates to CASSHFYSGGKVETQYF.

The V and J genes are TRBV18 and TRBJ1-2; TRBD1 is a possible D gene (6 bases). V was cut by 3 bases and J by 1 base, with 9 bases left in between. This CDR3 contains 14 residues. Germline-derived CDR1 and CDR2 are KGHSH and LQKENI. The CDR3 loop reads CASSPSRGNYGYTF. CDR3 nucleotides: TGTGCCAGCTCACCCTCCAGGGGTAACTATGGCTACACCTTC. The full variable domain, rest sourced from reference TRBV18 and TRBJ1-2, is NAGVMQNPRHLVRRRGQEARLRCSPMKGHSHVYWYRQLPEEGLKFMVYLQKENIIDESGMPKERFSAEFPKEGPSILRIQQVVRGDSAAYFCASSPSRGNYGYTFGSGTRLTVV.

The chain employs TRBV13 and TRBJ1-1; perhaps TRBD1 as D (6 bases). Germline values: CDR1 PRHDT, CDR2 FYEKMQ (reference sequence). V was trimmed by 4 bases and J by 1 base, leaving 13 bases between them. There are 15 residues in the CDR3. CDR3 bases: TGTGCCAGCAGCTCCTCCGGGACACCGAACACTGAAGCTTTCTTT. This gives the protein CASSSSGTPNTEAFF.

This chain connects TRBV6-5 to TRBJ1-1; no definite D call. From germline, CDR1 is MNHEY and CDR2 SVGAGI. The CDR3 has 14 residues. Trimming removed 0 bases at V and 1 base at J, with 6 bases between. This chain's CDR3 is CASSYSSWNTEAFF. The DNA for the CDR3 is TGTGCCAGCAGTTACTCGAGCTGGAACACTGAAGCTTTCTTT.

Here the CDR3 reads CASLWGGPAFF. The DNA for the CDR3 is TGTGCCAGCCTTTGGGGGGGGCCGGCTTTCTTT. The chain combines TRBV28 with TRBJ1-1; a possible D gene is TRBD1 (6 bases). Germline V gives CDR1 MDHEN, CDR2 SYDVKM. The ends were cut back, 8 bases at V and 11 bases at J, with 15 bases in the middle. This CDR3 has 11 amino acids.

The chain joins TRBV9 to TRBJ2-5; TRBD1 might be the D (5 bases). Trimming took 4 bases from V and 1 from J, leaving 17 bases between them. This CDR3 has 16 residues. CDR1 and CDR2 (germline): SGDLS, YYNGEE. The CDR3 protein is CASSKDRQTPQETQYF. In DNA form, the CDR3 reads TGTGCCAGCAGCAAAGATAGACAGACTCCCCAAGAGACCCAGTACTTC.

The J gene is TRBJ1-1, the V gene TRBV4-3; the D gene is possibly TRBD1 (6 bases). Trimming pared 3 bases from V and 1 base from J, leaving 18 bases between. The CDR3 has 17 amino acids. The germline gives CDR1 LGHNA, CDR2 YSLEER. The DNA of the CDR3 is TGCGCCAGCAGCCAGTCTCGACGAGTAGGGGGGAACACTGAAGCTTTCTTT. It translates to CASSQSRRVGGNTEAFF.

This chain joins TRBV25-1 and TRBJ1-2; TRBD1 aligns across 8 bases. The ends lost 4 bases at V and 6 bases at J; junction bases unmatched: 1. CDR1 and CDR2 (germline): MGHDK, SYGVNS. CDR3 length: 12 amino acids. The CDR3 is CASSGQGNGYTF. The CDR3 DNA reads TGTGCCAGCAGTGGACAGGGGAATGGCTACACCTTC.

The CDR3 nucleotides read TGTGCCAGCAGTATGAAACGGGGGGTCCTCAACTATGGCTACACCTTC. Its translation is CASSMKRGVLNYGYTF. This chain uses TRBV27 with TRBJ1-2; D perhaps matches TRBD1 (5 bases). The CDR3 is 16 residues long. The germline V and J ends were trimmed by 5 bases and 2 bases, with 18 bases remaining between them. Per the germline V gene, CDR1 is MNHEY and CDR2 is SMNVEV (reference sequence).

V usage is TRBV10-1 and J usage is TRBJ2-7; 7 bases match TRBD2. V was clipped by 5 bases and J by 2 bases; unmatched bases: 12. Germline CDR1 WNHNN, CDR2 SYGVQD (reference sequence). The CDR3 length is 16 residues. CDR3 amino acids: CASSIKPGGPPYEQYF. The CDR3 DNA sequence: TGCGCCAGCAGTATAAAACCGGGGGGTCCCCCCTACGAGCAGTACTTC.